Shown below are 10 T cell receptor beta chains from a single sample sequenced in a study of graft-versus-host responses after intestinal transplantation. Their cognate antigens are unknown. This table comes from immunoSEQ multiplex PCR, and its TCRdb copy is limited to in-frame clones, with some not included. This sample has over 85,000 clones; just over 90% occur once, and the top ten carry 0.4% to 0.55%. This sample comprised unstimulated CD8+ T cells sorted from spleen or lymph node cells, obtained before intestinal transplant. Every receptor here comes from a human donor who received an intestinal transplant.

The chain carries TRBV6-5 and TRBJ1-1, with D perhaps TRBD1 (6 bases). This CDR3 spans 15 amino acids. CDR1 MNHEY and CDR2 SVGAGI come from the germline V gene. Trimming removed 0 bases from V and 9 bases from J, with 17 bases in between. The CDR3 loop reads CASSYSRLFGTKAFF. CDR3 DNA: TGTGCCAGCAGTTACTCGAGACTTTTCGGGACAAAAGCTTTCTTT.

This clone was seen once. This chain links TRBV7-2 with TRBJ2-1; D not resolved. CDR3 length: 16 residues. V gave up 5 bases and J gave up 0 bases, with 14 bases separating them. CDR1 and CDR2 from the germline V gene are SGHTA and FQGNSA. The CDR3 region has the DNA TGTGCCAGCAGCCCCATTGGGTACAGCTCCTACAATGAGCAGTTCTTC. Translation: CASSPIGYSSYNEQFF.

The CDR3 loop reads CASSLGGLGGAEAFF. In DNA form, the CDR3 reads TGTGCCAGCAGCCTAGGAGGCTTGGGGGGCGCTGAAGCTTTCTTT. The chain recombines TRBV7-6 with TRBJ1-1; tentative D call: TRBD1 (6 bases). The length of the CDR3 is 15 residues. With 5 bases removed from V and 6 bases from J, the gap between germline ends came to 19 bases. The germline V gene has CDR1 SGHVS and CDR2 FNYEAQ.

The rearrangement joins TRBV27 to TRBJ2-1; 8 bases agree with TRBD1. CDR1 and CDR2 (germline): MNHEY, SMNVEV (reference sequence). Trimming took 8 bases from V and 2 from J; bases not matched to a gene: 14. The CDR3 is 17 residues long. CDR3 coding DNA: TGTGCCAGCTCCAAAAAGGGTCCAGGGGGCCCCTACAATGAGCAGTTCTTC. It is translated as CASSKKGPGGPYNEQFF.

This chain links TRBV5-1 with TRBJ2-7, with 8 bases matching TRBD1. This CDR3 region has 14 residues. The V and J ends lost 3 bases and 2 bases, in that order; junction bases with no gene match: 4. Germline V CDR1 and CDR2: SGHRS, YFSETQ. In nucleotides, the CDR3 is TGCGCCAGCAGCTCCCGGGACAGGACCTACGAGCAGTACTTC. As protein: CASSSRDRTYEQYF.

The CDR3 DNA is TGTGCCAGCAGTTCGGGTCCTCTCGTTCCCGAGCAGTACTTC. Translation: CASSSGPLVPEQYF. The chain combines TRBV27 with TRBJ2-7; the D is unclear. Germline V gene sequence: CDR1 MNHEY, CDR2 SMNVEV (reference sequence). This CDR3 is 14 amino acids long. Trimming took 4 bases from V and 6 from J, leaving 16 bases between them.

A remark on this clone: The same CDR3 also results from other DNA sequences found in this sample. The chain carries TRBV27 and TRBJ2-7; D not certain. The CDR3 length is 11 residues. V lost 4 bases, J lost 3 bases, and 4 bases lay in between. CDR1 and CDR2 from the germline V gene are MNHEY and SMNVEV (reference sequence). The CDR3 region is CASSWGYEQYF. In nucleotides, the CDR3 is TGTGCCAGCAGTTGGGGCTACGAGCAGTACTTC.

This clone was recorded only once. The chain couples TRBV7-9 to TRBJ2-1; TRBD2 matches 9 bases. CDR3 size: 14 residues. Trimming took 5 bases from V and 7 from J; bases not matched to a gene: 6. Germline-derived CDR1 and CDR2 are SEHNR and FQNEAQ (reference sequence). The CDR3: CASSLSGSFNEQFF. Here the CDR3 DNA reads TGTGCCAGCAGCCTTAGCGGGAGCTTTAATGAGCAGTTCTTC.

This rearrangement joins TRBV2 to TRBJ2-1, with no clear D. V was pared by 7 bases and J by 6 bases, with 13 bases between. CDR1 is SNHLY, CDR2 FYNNEI, per germline. This CDR3 spans 13 amino acids. CDR3 protein: CASITGLGNEQFF. The CDR3 DNA reads as TGTGCCAGCATTACGGGCCTTGGCAATGAGCAGTTCTTC.

This rearrangement joins TRBV11-3 to TRBJ2-1; D might be TRBD2 (6 bases). Germline loops: CDR1 SGHNT, CDR2 YENEEA. Trimming shortened V by 3 bases and J by 0 bases, and 9 bases separated the two germline ends. This CDR3 spans 15 amino acids. The CDR3, as DNA: TGTGCCAGCAGCTTCGGTAGCGGCTCCTACAATGAGCAGTTCTTC. The encoded protein is CASSFGSGSYNEQFF.